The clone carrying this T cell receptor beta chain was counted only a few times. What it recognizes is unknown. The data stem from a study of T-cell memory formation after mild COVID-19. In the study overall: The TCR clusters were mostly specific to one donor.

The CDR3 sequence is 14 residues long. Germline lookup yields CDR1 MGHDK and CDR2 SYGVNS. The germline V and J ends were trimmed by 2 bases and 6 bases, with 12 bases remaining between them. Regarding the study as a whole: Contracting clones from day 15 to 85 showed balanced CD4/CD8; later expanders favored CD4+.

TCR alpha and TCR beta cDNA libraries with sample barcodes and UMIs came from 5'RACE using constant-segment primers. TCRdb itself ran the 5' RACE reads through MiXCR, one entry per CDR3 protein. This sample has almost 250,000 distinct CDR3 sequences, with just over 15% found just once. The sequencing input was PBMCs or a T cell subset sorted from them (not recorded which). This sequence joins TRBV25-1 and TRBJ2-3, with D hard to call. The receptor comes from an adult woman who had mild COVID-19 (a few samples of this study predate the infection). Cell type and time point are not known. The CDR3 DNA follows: TGTGCCAGCAGTGAAGGCCCGATTGGGGATACGCAGTATTTT. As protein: CASSEGPIGDTQYF. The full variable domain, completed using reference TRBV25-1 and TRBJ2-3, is EADIYQTPRYLVIGTGKKITLECSQTMGHDKMYWYQQDPGMELHLIHYSYGVNSTEKGDLSSESTVSRIRTEHFPLTLESARPSHTSQYLCASSEGPIGDTQYFGPGTRLTVL.